A selection of T cell receptor beta chains follows, all from one sample in a study of identical twins. A single record per CDR3 protein comes from TCRdb applying MiXCR to the 5' RACE reads. The sample lists fewer than 350,000 distinct CDR3 sequences; around 8.8% were seen once. The same specimen was also included in a second study, on yellow fever vaccine responses in identical twins.

Sequencing was performed on memory (CD45RO+) T cells sorted from blood. Receptor source: a woman aged 18-29 years in good health. Each CDR3 is given with its conserved first and last residue. A D gene is named only where the DNA matches it firmly. Not every row has a clone size; where given, it reads once, few, many or a size class.

abundance	d_gene	v_gene	j_gene	CDR3nt	CDR3aa
-	-	TRBV11-2	TRBJ1-1	TGTGCCAGCACCCCTGGGACACCCGGACGAGCTTTCTTT	CASTPGTPGRAFF
few	-	TRBV6-5	TRBJ2-3	TGTGCCAGCAGTTACATCGGACGCTTAGATACGCAGTATTTT	CASSYIGRLDTQYF
many	-	TRBV15	TRBJ2-5	TGTGCCACCAGCAGAGAGAGACAGTTACAAGAGACCCAGTACTTC	CATSRERQLQETQYF
few	TRBD1	TRBV18	TRBJ2-7	TGTGCCAGCTCACCCGGGACAGGGGTTCCCGAGCAGTACTTC	CASSPGTGVPEQYF
few	TRBD1	TRBV25-1	TRBJ2-5	TGTGCCAGCAACTTCGGACAGGCCGCGGAGACCCAGTACTTC	CASNFGQAAETQYF
-	-	TRBV5-1	TRBJ2-1	TGCGCCAGCAGCTTGGCCGCCTCGGTTTTCAGACACAATGAGCAGTTCTTC	CASSLAASVFRHNEQFF
-	TRBD1	TRBV11-1	TRBJ2-7	TGTGCCAGCAGCTCACCGGGACAGGCCACGTGGGTGCAGTACTTC	CASSSPGQATWVQYF
few	-	TRBV28	TRBJ1-6	TGTGCCAGCACCAACGGTGGGGGCCTGAGGAAAAATTCACCCCTCCACTTT	CASTNGGGLRKNSPLHF
-	-	TRBV6-5	TRBJ1-3	TGTGCCAGCAGTTACTCAGGGCGTGGAAACACCATATATTTT	CASSYSGRGNTIYF
many	-	TRBV27	TRBJ2-7	TGTGCCAGCAGTTTAACCCAAGCCTACGAGCAGTACTTC	CASSLTQAYEQYF
-	TRBD2	TRBV25-1	TRBJ2-5	TGTGCCAGCAGTGAACCGGGACTAGCGGGAGAAGAGACCCAGTACTTC	CASSEPGLAGEETQYF
many	-	TRBV3-1	TRBJ1-6	TGTGCCAGCAGCCAGGGCCAAACTCTCCACTTT	CASSQGQTLHF
many	TRBD2	TRBV10-3	TRBJ2-7	TGTGCCATCACTAGCGGGAGTCACTACGAGCAGTACTTC	CAITSGSHYEQYF
few	-	TRBV29-1	TRBJ2-5	TGCAGCGTTCAGCGGGCCTTAGAGACCCAGTACTTC	CSVQRALETQYF
many	-	TRBV5-6	TRBJ2-7	TGTGCCAGCAGCCCACCCCAGAGAGGGTACGAGCAGTACTTC	CASSPPQRGYEQYF
few	-	TRBV12-3/TRBV12-4	TRBJ2-1	TGTGCCAGCAGTCCGGGACCAATTCCCCCCTACAATGAGCAGTTCTTC	CASSPGPIPPYNEQFF
many	-	TRBV3-1	TRBJ1-2	TGTGCCAGCAGCCAAGATACCAGGGGCTATGGCTACACCTTC	CASSQDTRGYGYTF
many	-	TRBV10-2	TRBJ1-5	TGCGCCAGCAGTGAAGGTAGGGGGATTAATCAGCCCCAGCATTTT	CASSEGRGINQPQHF
many	TRBD1	TRBV7-9	TRBJ1-4	TGTGCCAGCAGCCAAAAGGGACAGGGCGGTGAAAAACTGTTTTTT	CASSQKGQGGEKLFF
few	TRBD2	TRBV12-5	TRBJ2-2	TGTGCTACCCGACCTAGCGGACCGAACACCGGGGAGCTGTTTTTT	CATRPSGPNTGELFF
few	-	TRBV11-3	TRBJ2-1	TGTGCCAGCAGCTTACCGCCTGGGCTGCAGAATGAGCAGTTCTTC	CASSLPPGLQNEQFF
-	-	TRBV28	TRBJ1-1	TGTGCCAGCAGTTTACGTAAGAGAGGAGGGAACACTGAAGCTTTCTTT	CASSLRKRGGNTEAFF
-	-	TRBV3-1	TRBJ2-5	TGTGCCAGCAGCCAAGACCCCGCCTTGGCCCAGTACTTC	CASSQDPALAQYF
-	TRBD1	TRBV6-1	TRBJ2-1	TGTGCCAGCAAATGGGACAGGGGATCCTACAATGAGCAGTTCTTC	CASKWDRGSYNEQFF
many	-	TRBV4-1	TRBJ2-2	TGCGCCAGCAGGGGAGGGGGAGCGGGGCTCACCGGGGAGCTGTTTTTT	CASRGGGAGLTGELFF
many	TRBD1	TRBV2	TRBJ1-6	TGTGCCAGCAAAGGTCAGGGGGCCAATAATTCACCCCTCCACTTT	CASKGQGANNSPLHF
many	-	TRBV20-1	TRBJ1-1	TGCAGTGCCCCCATCCAGAACACTGAAGCTTTCTTT	CSAPIQNTEAFF
-	-	TRBV20-1	TRBJ1-1	TGCAGTGCTAGTGGGGGCACTGAAGCTTTCTTT	CSASGGTEAFF
-	-	TRBV6-4	TRBJ2-3	TGTGCCAGCAGTGAGACCCCCTCAGATACGCAGTATTTT	CASSETPSDTQYF
-	-	TRBV27	TRBJ2-2	TGTGCCAGCAGCGGTTGGGCCGGGGAGCTGTTTTTT	CASSGWAGELFF
-	TRBD2	TRBV2	TRBJ2-1	TGTGCCAGCAAAACCCTACTAGCGGCCCCCGTCAATGAGCAGTTCTTC	CASKTLLAAPVNEQFF
few	-	TRBV20-1	TRBJ1-1	TGCAGTGCTAGAAAGGGCGTCGGAGCTTTCTTT	CSARKGVGAFF
many	-	TRBV4-1	TRBJ2-5	TGCGCCAGCAGCCAGGTTCTGCAAGAGACCCAGTACTTC	CASSQVLQETQYF
-	-	TRBV3-1	TRBJ1-2	TGTGCCAGCAGCCAAGGGGGAGACGGGAGCTATGGCTACACCTTC	CASSQGGDGSYGYTF
many	-	TRBV6-1	TRBJ2-1	TGTGCCAGCAGTGAAACGGTGTCTCCGGGGAATGAGCAGTTCTTC	CASSETVSPGNEQFF
many	-	TRBV4-1	TRBJ1-1	TGCGCCAGCAGCCAAGGATGGTTCACTGAAGCTTTCTTT	CASSQGWFTEAFF
many	TRBD2	TRBV7-9	TRBJ2-1	TGTGCCAGCAGACAAAGCGGGGGGAATGAGCAGTTCTTC	CASRQSGGNEQFF
-	-	TRBV28	TRBJ2-1	TGTGCCAGCAGCTGGGCCTACAATGAGCAGTTCTTC	CASSWAYNEQFF
-	TRBD1	TRBV3-1	TRBJ1-2	TGTGCCAGCAGCCAAGGATCAGGGGGCACCGGATCTTATGGCTACACCTTC	CASSQGSGGTGSYGYTF
many	TRBD1	TRBV7-2	TRBJ1-4	TGTGCCAGCAGCCCAGGGGGGTCGGCTGAAAAACTGTTTTTT	CASSPGGSAEKLFF
many	-	TRBV6-5	TRBJ1-1	TGTGCCAGCAGTTATGGACATATCGGGGGAACTGAAGCTTTCTTT	CASSYGHIGGTEAFF
many	TRBD1	TRBV16	TRBJ1-1	TGTGCCAGCAGCCAATTAGGGACAGGTGCTGGTGAAGCTTTCTTT	CASSQLGTGAGEAFF
few	TRBD2	TRBV7-9	TRBJ2-1	TGTGCCAGCAGCACGACTAGCGGGAGGAATGAGCAGTTCTTC	CASSTTSGRNEQFF
few	-	TRBV27	TRBJ1-6	TGTGCCAGCAGAAGCCGGGACACTGATAATTCACCCCTCCACTTT	CASRSRDTDNSPLHF
few	-	TRBV10-1	TRBJ2-7	TGCGCCAGCAGTGTCGGTGGGAGAAATAACGAGCAGTACTTC	CASSVGGRNNEQYF
-	TRBD2	TRBV27	TRBJ2-1	TGTGCCAGCAGGCCTAAACCGGGACTAGCGGGAAATGTATTCAATGAGCAGTTCTTC	CASRPKPGLAGNVFNEQFF
-	-	TRBV27	TRBJ1-1	TGTGCCAGCAGTTCCCCCGCAGGGAACACTGAAGCTTTCTTT	CASSSPAGNTEAFF
few	TRBD1	TRBV9	TRBJ2-2	TGTGCCAGCAGCGGGGACAGTAGCTCCGGGGAGCTGTTTTTT	CASSGDSSSGELFF
few	-	TRBV19	TRBJ2-2	TGTGCCAGTCGACAGGTCACGAACACCGGGGAGCTGTTTTTT	CASRQVTNTGELFF
-	TRBD2	TRBV3-1	TRBJ2-3	TGTGCCAGCAGCCAAGAGGCGGGGGACTTGATAGATACGCAGTATTTT	CASSQEAGDLIDTQYF
many	-	TRBV11-3	TRBJ2-7	TGTGCCAGCAGCCCCGGCCCCACAGTCGAGCAGTACTTC	CASSPGPTVEQYF
few	-	TRBV1	TRBJ1-5	TGCACCAGCAGCCGCCGAGGTGGGCAGAGGGTGCAACCCCAGCATTTT	CTSSRRGGQRVQPQHF
many	-	TRBV15	TRBJ1-5	TGTGCCACCAGTCCTGGGACACGGGTAGGTCAGCCCCAGCATTTT	CATSPGTRVGQPQHF
-	TRBD2	TRBV29-1	TRBJ2-1	TGCAGCGTTGAAGAGGGGTTTCTCGGCGGGAGCTCCTACAATGAGCAGTTCTTC	CSVEEGFLGGSSYNEQFF
many	TRBD1	TRBV29-1	TRBJ2-1	TGCAGCGTTGTTATCGGGACAGGGGTAAATGAGCAGTTCTTC	CSVVIGTGVNEQFF